These 9 T cell receptor beta chains share one sample of origin, sequenced in a study of control samples from healthy donors and cancer patients. Clones were sequenced by immunoSEQ multiplex PCR, and TCRdb holds only the in-frame ones, with some missing. The table records approximately 93,000 clones, less than 90% of them present only once. The sequencing sample was made of PBMCs. These receptors were collected from a woman aged 45-65 years with colorectal cancer.

This sequence joins TRBV12-3 or TRBV12-4 and TRBJ2-1, with D unresolved. This CDR3 has 13 amino acids. The V end was cut by 2 bases, the J end by 9 bases, with 11 bases between. The CDR3 spells CASSLRPTGEQFF. DNA of the CDR3: TGTGCCAGCAGTTTAAGGCCCACGGGTGAGCAGTTCTTC.

The chain is built from TRBV27 and TRBJ1-1; D is possibly TRBD1 (6 bases). Trimming removed 2 bases at V and 1 base at J, with 11 bases between. The CDR3 loop spans 15 amino acids. Germline lookup yields CDR1 MNHEY and CDR2 SMNVEV (reference sequence). CDR3 nucleotide sequence: TGTGCCAGCAGTTTAAACCAACAGGGGAACACTGAAGCTTTCTTT. Encoded protein: CASSLNQQGNTEAFF.

V usage is TRBV6-5 and J usage is TRBJ2-3; weak D call: TRBD1 (6 bases). This CDR3 is built from 13 residues. V was clipped by 1 base and J by 9 bases, with 11 bases between them. The germline gives CDR1 MNHEY, CDR2 SVGAGI. CDR3 sequence reads: CASSYYRGQTQYF. The CDR3 DNA sequence: TGTGCCAGCAGTTACTACCGAGGACAGACGCAGTATTTT.

CDR3 coding DNA: TGCGCCAGCAGCTTGGGAGGCGACAGCTCTGGAAACACCATATATTTT. Amino acid sequence: CASSLGGDSSGNTIYF. The chain recombines TRBV5-1 with TRBJ1-3, with TRBD1 as a possible D gene (5 bases). Germline-derived CDR1 and CDR2 are SGHRS and YFSETQ. This CDR3 contains 16 residues. Trimming pared 0 bases from V and 0 bases from J, leaving 10 bases between.

This chain joins TRBV30 and TRBJ1-1; 7 positions match TRBD1. The trim removed 3 bases at V and 1 base at J, leaving 8 bases unmatched. CDR3 length: 15 residues. Germline V gives CDR1 GTSNPN, CDR2 SVGIG (reference sequence). CDR3 loop: CAWSPAGQRNTEAFF. CDR3 sequence (DNA): TGTGCCTGGAGCCCGGCGGGACAGCGGAACACTGAAGCTTTCTTT.

V is TRBV5-5 and J is TRBJ1-4; D is perhaps TRBD1 (6 bases). With 0 bases removed from V and 7 bases from J, the gap between germline ends came to 16 bases. CDR1 SGHKS and CDR2 YYEKEE come from the germline V gene (reference sequence). The CDR3 is 16 residues long. CDR3 sequence (DNA): TGTGCCAGCAGCTTGGCCGCAGCCCGGGGGCGTGAAAAACTGTTTTTT. Translated: CASSLAAARGREKLFF.

This clone has a single count. The chain carries TRBV3-1 (or the pseudogene TRBV3-2) and TRBJ2-3; no reliable D call. Trimming removed 3 bases from V and 5 bases from J, with 12 bases in between. The CDR3 contains 14 residues. Germline values: CDR1 LGHDT, CDR2 YNNKEL (reference sequence). DNA for the CDR3: TGTGCCAGCAGCCAGACGACTGGTCGAGATACGCAGTATTTT. Its protein is CASSQTTGRDTQYF.

The rearrangement links TRBV12-3 or TRBV12-4 to TRBJ1-5; perhaps TRBD1 as D (5 bases). Between the trimmed V and J ends, which lost 5 bases and 5 bases, there was a span of 10 bases. The CDR3 is 13 residues long. The CDR3 nucleotides are TGTGCCAGCAGTCGGACAAGCTATCAGCCCCAGCATTTT. This codes for CASSRTSYQPQHF.

The table lists this clone with a few counts. The chain carries TRBV28 and TRBJ1-4; 8 bases map to TRBD1. The J segment lost 6 bases and the V segment lost 5 bases, leaving 5 bases of the junction unmatched. The CDR3 runs to 14 residues. The germline V gene encodes CDR1 MDHEN and CDR2 SYDVKM. The CDR3 reads CASSDPGGHEKLFF. CDR3 in DNA: TGTGCCAGCAGTGATCCAGGGGGCCATGAAAAACTGTTTTTT.